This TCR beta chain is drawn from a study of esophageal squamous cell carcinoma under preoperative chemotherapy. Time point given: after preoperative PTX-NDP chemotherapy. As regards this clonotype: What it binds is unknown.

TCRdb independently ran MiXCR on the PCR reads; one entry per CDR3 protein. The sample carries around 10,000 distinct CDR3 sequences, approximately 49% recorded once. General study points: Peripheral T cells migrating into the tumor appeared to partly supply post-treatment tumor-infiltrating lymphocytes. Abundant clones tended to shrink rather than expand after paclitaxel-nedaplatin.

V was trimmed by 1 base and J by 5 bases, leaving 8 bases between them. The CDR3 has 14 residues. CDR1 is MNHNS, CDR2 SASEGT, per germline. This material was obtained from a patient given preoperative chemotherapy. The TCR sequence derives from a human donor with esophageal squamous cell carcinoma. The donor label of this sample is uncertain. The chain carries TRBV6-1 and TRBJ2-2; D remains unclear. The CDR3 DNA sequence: TGTGCCAGCAGTGAAGGGGTGAGGACCGGGGAGCTGTTTTTT. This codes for CASSEGVRTGELFF.